This T cell receptor (beta chain) was profiled in a study of cytotoxic CD8 clonotypes in ibrutinib-treated CLL. The V gene's germline CDR1 is MNHEY and CDR2 SVGAGI. The CDR3 consists of 15 residues. V dropped 7 bases and J dropped 2; count of bases not matched to a gene: 9. This clone was detected only a few times. Antigen: not known. General study results and limits: Clonality increased with ibrutinib response but returned toward baseline at progression. Clonality measured at baseline exceeded age-matched healthy donors, tracking circulating CD8+ T-cell counts.

Generated by immunoSEQ multiplex PCR, the TCRdb table keeps only in-frame clones and is missing some. The sample holds 150,000 to 200,000 clones, approximately 90% seen once. The chain recombines TRBV6-5 with TRBJ1-2; TRBD1 aligns across 8 bases. Sequencing was performed on PBMCs, taken at disease progression, from a patient treated with ibrutinib. The clonotype was recovered from a human donor with chronic lymphocytic leukemia. The CDR3 DNA sequence: TGTGCCAGCATTGAGCGGACAGGGCCCAACTATGGCTACACCTTC. Its protein product is CASIERTGPNYGYTF.